The 4 T cell receptor beta chains below all came from one sample that was sequenced in a study of T cells after yellow fever vaccination. TCRdb called the 5' RACE reads again in MiXCR, with one record for every CDR3 protein. The table has under 300,000 distinct CDR3 sequences, approximately 6.3% seen once. The sequencing here drew on CD4+ T cells sorted from PBMCs, taken on the day of the yellow fever booster vaccination. These TCRs come from a man between 25 and 39 years old who received the YFV17D yellow fever vaccine.

There are many counts of this clonotype. This rearrangement joins TRBV20-1 to TRBJ2-1; 15 bases align to TRBD2. V dropped 6 bases and J dropped 6; count of bases not matched to a gene: 3. Germline assignment: CDR1 DFQATT and CDR2 SNEGSKA (reference sequence). The CDR3 has 14 amino acids. Written as DNA, the CDR3 is TGCAGTGCCGGGACTAGCGGGAGGTTCAATGAGCAGTTCTTC. Residues: CSAGTSGRFNEQFF.

The table lists this clonotype with many counts. The chain has TRBV6-6 and TRBJ2-5; no clear D gene. The V end was cut by 6 bases, the J end by 4 bases, with 6 bases between. The CDR3 totals 11 residues. Germline CDR1 MNHNY, CDR2 SVGAGI (reference sequence). The CDR3 is CASSQIETQYF. The CDR3 DNA reads as TGTGCCAGCAGCCAAATAGAGACCCAGTACTTC.

The chain has TRBV7-2 and TRBJ2-5; 8 bases agree with TRBD2. This CDR3 region has 15 residues. Germline loops: CDR1 SGHTA, CDR2 FQGNSA. V gave up 1 base and J gave up 5 bases; unmatched junction bases: 6. The CDR3 reads CASSLGSGSRETQYF. Here the CDR3 DNA reads TGTGCCAGCAGCTTAGGGAGCGGGAGTCGTGAGACCCAGTACTTC.

There are a few counts of this clonotype. The V call is TRBV7-9, the J call TRBJ1-2, with D possibly TRBD1 on 6 matching bases. Germline loops: CDR1 SEHNR, CDR2 FQNEAQ (reference sequence). This CDR3 spans 12 amino acids. V lost 1 base, J lost 13 bases, and 13 bases lay in between. The CDR3 DNA reads TGTGCCAGCAGCTTAGGGCAGGGGCTGGGCACCTTC. Its protein product is CASSLGQGLGTF.